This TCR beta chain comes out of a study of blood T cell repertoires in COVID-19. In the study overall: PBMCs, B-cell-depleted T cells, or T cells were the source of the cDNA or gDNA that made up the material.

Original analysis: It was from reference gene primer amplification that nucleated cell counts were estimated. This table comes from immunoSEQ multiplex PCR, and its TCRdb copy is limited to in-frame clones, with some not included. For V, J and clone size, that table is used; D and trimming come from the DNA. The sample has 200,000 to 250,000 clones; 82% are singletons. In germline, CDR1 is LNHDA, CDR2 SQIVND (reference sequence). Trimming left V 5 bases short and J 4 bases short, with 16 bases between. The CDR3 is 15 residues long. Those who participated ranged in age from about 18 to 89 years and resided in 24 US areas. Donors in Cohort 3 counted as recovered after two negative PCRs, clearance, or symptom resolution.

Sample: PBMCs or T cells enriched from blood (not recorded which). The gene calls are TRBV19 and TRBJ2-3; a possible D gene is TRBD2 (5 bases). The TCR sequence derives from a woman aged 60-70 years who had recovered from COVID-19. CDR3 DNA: TGTGCCAGTAGTCCGGGATATACAGTTTCAGATACGCAGTATTTT. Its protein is CASSPGYTVSDTQYF.